This T cell receptor (beta chain) emerged from a study of T cell clonotyping in hematopoietic cell transplantation. General study results and limits: Recipient TCR diversity dropped after transplant; expanded clonotypes rose from day 30 to 180. Higher Inverse Simpson Index values in graft donor and pretransplant recipient predicted broader posttransplant TCR diversity.

Germline V gene sequence: CDR1 SGHNT, CDR2 YYREEE (reference sequence). The V gene lost 4 bases and the J gene lost 5 bases, with 21 bases spanning the gap. The CDR3 is 16 residues long. Comments on this clone: Its cognate antigen is unknown.

Sequenced by immunoSEQ multiplex PCR; TCRdb stores in-frame clones only, minus some. Altogether thousands of clones are present, 70% to 90% being singletons, with the ten largest covering around 7.1%. Indicated time point: recipient sample about 28 days before transplant, after cytoreduction. The sample was peripheral blood mononuclear cells, taken before stem cell transplant. The TCR originated in a man in his 60s with acute myeloid leukemia. Some clones in this sample may be carry-over from other donors' samples. The rearrangement joins TRBV5-4 to TRBJ2-5; D possibly corresponds to TRBD2 (6 bases). CDR3 region: CASSPGRSWGVETQYF. The DNA of the CDR3 is TGTGCCAGCAGCCCTGGACGGAGTTGGGGGGTTGAGACCCAGTACTTC.